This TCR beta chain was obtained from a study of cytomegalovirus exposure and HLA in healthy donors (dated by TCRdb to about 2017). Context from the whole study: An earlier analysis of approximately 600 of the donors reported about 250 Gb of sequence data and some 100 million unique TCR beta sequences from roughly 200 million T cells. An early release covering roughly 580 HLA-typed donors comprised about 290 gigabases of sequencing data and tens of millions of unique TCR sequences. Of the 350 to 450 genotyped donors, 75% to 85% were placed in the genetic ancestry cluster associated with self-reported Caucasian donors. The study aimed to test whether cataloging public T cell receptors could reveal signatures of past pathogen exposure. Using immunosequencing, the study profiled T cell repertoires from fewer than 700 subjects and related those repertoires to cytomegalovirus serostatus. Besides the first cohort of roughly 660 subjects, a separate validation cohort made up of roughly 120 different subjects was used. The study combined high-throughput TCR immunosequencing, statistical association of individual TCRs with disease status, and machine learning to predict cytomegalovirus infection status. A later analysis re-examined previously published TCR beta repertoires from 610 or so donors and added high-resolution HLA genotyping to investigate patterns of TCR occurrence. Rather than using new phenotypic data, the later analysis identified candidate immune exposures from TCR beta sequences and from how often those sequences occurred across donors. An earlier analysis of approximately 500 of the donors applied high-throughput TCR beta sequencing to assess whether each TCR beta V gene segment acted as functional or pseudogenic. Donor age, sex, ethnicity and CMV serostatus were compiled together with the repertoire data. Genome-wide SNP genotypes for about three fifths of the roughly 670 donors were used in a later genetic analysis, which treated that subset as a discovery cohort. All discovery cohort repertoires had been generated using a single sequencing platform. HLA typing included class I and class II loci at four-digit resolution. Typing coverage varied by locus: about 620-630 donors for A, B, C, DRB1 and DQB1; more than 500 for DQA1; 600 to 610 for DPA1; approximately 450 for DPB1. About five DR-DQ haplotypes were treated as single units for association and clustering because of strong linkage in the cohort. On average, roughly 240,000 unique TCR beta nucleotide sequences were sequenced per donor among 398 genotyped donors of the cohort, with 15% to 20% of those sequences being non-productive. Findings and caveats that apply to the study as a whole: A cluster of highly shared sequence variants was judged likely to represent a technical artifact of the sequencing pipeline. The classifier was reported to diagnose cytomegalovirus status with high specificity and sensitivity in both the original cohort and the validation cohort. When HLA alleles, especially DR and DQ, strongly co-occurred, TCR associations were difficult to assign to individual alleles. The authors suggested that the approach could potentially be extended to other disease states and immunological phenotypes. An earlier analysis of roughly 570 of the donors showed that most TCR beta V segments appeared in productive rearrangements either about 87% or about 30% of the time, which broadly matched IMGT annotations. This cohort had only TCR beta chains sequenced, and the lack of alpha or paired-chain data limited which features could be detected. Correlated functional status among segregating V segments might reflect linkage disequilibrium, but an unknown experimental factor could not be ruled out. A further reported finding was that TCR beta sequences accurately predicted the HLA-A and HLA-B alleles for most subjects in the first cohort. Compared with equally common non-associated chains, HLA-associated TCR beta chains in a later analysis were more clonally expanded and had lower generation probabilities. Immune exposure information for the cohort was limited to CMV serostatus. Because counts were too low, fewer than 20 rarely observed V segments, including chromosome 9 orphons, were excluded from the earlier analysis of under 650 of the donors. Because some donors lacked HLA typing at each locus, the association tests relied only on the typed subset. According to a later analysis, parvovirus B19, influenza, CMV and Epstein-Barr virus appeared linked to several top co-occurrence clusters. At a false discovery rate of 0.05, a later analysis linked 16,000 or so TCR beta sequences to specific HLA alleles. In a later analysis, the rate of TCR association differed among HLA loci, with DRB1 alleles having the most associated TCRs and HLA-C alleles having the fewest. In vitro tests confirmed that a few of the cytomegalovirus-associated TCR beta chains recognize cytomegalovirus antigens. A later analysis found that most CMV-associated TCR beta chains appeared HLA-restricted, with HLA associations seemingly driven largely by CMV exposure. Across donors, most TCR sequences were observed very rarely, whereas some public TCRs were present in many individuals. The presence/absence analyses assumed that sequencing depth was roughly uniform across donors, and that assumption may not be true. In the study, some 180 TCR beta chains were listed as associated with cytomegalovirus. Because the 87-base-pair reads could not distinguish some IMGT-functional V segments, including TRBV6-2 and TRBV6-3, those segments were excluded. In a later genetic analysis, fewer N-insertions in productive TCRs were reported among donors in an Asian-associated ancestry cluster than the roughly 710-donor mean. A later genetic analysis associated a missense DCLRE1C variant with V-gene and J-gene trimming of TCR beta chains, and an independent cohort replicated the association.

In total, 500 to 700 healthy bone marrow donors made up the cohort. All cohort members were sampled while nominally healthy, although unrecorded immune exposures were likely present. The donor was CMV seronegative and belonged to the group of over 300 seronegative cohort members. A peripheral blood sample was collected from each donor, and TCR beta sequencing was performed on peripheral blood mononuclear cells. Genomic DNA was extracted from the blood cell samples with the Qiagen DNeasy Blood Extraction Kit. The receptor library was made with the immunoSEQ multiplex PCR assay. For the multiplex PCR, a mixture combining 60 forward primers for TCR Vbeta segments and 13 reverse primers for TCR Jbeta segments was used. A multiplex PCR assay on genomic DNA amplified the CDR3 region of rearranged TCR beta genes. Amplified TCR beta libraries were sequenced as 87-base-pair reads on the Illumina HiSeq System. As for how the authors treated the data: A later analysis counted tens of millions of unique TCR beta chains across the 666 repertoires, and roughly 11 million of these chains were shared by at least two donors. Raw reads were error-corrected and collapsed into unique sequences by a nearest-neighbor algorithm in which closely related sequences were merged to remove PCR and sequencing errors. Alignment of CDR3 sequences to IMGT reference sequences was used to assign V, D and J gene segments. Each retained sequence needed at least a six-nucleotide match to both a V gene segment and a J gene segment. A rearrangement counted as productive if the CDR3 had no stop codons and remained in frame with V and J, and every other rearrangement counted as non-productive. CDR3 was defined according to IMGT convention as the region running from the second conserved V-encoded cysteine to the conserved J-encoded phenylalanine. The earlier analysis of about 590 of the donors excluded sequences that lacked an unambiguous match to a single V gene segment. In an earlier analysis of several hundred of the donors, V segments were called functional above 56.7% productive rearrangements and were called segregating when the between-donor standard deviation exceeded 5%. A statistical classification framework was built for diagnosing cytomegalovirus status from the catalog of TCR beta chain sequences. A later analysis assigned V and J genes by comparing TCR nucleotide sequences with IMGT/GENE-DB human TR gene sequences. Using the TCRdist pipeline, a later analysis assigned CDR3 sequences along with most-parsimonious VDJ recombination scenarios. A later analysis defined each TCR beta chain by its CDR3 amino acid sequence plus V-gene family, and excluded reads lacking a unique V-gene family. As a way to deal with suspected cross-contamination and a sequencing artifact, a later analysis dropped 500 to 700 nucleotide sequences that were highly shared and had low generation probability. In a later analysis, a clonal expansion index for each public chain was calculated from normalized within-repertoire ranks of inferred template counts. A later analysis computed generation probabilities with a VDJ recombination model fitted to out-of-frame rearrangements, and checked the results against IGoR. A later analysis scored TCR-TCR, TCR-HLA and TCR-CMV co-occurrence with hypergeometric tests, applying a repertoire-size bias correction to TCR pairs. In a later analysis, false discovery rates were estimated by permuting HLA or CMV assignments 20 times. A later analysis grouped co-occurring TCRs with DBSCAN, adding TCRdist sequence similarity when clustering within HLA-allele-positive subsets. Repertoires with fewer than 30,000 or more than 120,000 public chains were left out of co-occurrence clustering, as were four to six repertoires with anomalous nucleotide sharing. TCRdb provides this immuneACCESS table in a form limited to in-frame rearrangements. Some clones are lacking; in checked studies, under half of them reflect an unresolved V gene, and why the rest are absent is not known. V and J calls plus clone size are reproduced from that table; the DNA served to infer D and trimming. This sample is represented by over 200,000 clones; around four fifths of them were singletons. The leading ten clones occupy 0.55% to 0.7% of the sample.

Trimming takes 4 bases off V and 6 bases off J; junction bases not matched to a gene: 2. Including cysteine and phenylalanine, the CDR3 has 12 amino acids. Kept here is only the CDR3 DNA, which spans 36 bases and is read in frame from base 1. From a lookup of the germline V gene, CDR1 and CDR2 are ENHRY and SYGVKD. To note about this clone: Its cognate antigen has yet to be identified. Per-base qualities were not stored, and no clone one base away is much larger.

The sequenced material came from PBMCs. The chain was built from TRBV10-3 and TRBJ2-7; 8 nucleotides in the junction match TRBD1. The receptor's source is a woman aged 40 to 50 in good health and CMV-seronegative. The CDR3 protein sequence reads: CAISAQGAEQYF. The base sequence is TGTGCCATCAGTGCCCAGGGGGCCGAGCAGTACTTC.